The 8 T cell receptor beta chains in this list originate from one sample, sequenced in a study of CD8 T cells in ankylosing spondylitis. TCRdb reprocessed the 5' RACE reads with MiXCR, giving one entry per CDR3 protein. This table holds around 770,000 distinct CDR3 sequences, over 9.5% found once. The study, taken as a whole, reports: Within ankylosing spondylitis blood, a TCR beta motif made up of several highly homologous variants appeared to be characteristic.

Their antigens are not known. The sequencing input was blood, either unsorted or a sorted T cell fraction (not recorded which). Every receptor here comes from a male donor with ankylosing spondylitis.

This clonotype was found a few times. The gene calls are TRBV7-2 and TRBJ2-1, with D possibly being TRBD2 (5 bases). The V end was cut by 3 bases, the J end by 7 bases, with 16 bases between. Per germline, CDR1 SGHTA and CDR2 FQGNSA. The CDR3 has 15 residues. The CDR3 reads CASSFDSYWENEQFF. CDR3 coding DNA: TGTGCCAGCAGCTTCGACTCCTATTGGGAGAATGAGCAGTTCTTC.

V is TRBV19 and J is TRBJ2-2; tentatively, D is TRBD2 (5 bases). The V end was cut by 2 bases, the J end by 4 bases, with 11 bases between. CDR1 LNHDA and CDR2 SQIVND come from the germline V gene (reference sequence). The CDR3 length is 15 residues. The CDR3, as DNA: TGTGCCAGTAGTATATACGGGGAAGCCACCGGGGAGCTGTTTTTT. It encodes CASSIYGEATGELFF.

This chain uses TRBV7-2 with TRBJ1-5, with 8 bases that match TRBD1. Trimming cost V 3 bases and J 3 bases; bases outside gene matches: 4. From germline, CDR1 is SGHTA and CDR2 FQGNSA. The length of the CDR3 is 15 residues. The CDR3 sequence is CASSLRTGNNQPQHF. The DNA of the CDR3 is TGTGCCAGCAGCTTGCGGACAGGGAACAATCAGCCCCAGCATTTT. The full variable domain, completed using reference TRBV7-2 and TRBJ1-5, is GAGVSQSPSNKVTEKGKDVELRCDPISGHTALYWYRQSLGQGLEFLIYFQGNSAPDKSGLPSDRFSAERTGGSVSTLTIQRTQQEDSAVYLCASSLRTGNNQPQHFGDGTRLSIL.

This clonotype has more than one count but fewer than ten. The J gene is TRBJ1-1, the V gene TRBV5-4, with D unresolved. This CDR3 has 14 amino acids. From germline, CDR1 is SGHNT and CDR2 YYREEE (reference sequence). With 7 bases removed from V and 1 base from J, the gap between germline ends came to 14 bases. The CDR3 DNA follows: TGTGCCAGCGCGAGCTCCCCCAAGAACACTGAAGCTTTCTTT. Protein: CASASSPKNTEAFF.

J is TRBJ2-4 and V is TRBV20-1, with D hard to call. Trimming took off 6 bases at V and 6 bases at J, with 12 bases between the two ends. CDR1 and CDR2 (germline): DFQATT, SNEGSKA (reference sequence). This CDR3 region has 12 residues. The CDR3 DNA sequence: TGCAGTGCGGGCAGGAGAATAAACATTCAGTACTTC. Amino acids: CSAGRRINIQYF.

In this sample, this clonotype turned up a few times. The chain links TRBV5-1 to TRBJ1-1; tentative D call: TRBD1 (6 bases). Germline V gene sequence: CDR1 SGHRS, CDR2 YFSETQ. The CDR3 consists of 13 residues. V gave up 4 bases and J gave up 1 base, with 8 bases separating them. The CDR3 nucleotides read TGCGCCAGCAGCATGGGACAGAACACTGAAGCTTTCTTT. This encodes CASSMGQNTEAFF.

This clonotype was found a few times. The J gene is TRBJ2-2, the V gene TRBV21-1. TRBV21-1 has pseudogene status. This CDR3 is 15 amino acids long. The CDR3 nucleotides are TGTGCCAGCAGCAAAGGCAACAGGATCACCGGGGAGCTGTTTTTT. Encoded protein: CASSKGNRITGELFF.

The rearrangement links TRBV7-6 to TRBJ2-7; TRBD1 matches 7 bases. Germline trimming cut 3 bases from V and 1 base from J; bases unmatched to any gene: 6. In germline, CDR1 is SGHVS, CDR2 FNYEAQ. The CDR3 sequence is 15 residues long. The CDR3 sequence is CASSFTRDSSYEQYF. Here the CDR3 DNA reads TGTGCCAGCAGCTTCACCCGGGACAGTTCCTACGAGCAGTACTTC.